This entry describes one T cell receptor (beta chain). The record originates from a study of blood T cell repertoires in COVID-19. Study context: Collection of acute and convalescent COVID-19 samples took place in the United States, Italy and Spain.

Sequenced by immunoSEQ multiplex PCR; TCRdb stores in-frame clones only, minus some. Among about 230,000 clones listed, about 85% were seen once. Germline V gene sequence: CDR1 MNHEY, CDR2 SVGAGI. The CDR3 has 15 amino acids. Losses at the gene ends were 2 bases for V and 3 bases for J; bases not matched to a gene: 3. The specimen sequenced was peripheral blood. This sequence was found in a woman of 80 years or more with acute or convalescent COVID-19. The chain links TRBV6-5 to TRBJ2-7, with 11 positions matching TRBD1. The CDR3 reads CASSYGGQGGYEQYF. Written as DNA, the CDR3 is TGTGCCAGCAGTTACGGGGGACAGGGGGGCTACGAGCAGTACTTC.